The source of this T cell receptor beta chain is a study of T-cell reconstitution after alpha-beta-depleted transplantation in children. Findings and limits, study-wide: Some patients' high day-60 TCRbeta diversity was traced to surviving recipient T cells and thymic progenitors. From newly produced T cells came most of the T-cell counts and diversity one year after transplant. At around two months after transplant, the alpha-beta T cells were reportedly derived from several hundred expanded clones that came from non-depleted graft cells.

This clonotype was picked up a small number of times. Its antigen is not identified. Preparing the TCRbeta library involved the use of unique molecular identifiers. TCRdb reanalysed the PCR reads using MiXCR and keeps one entry per CDR3 protein. The sample has fewer than 250,000 distinct CDR3 sequences, about 15% seen once. This sequence originates from a male patient aged 2 to 10 who had a stem cell transplant for acute lymphoblastic leukemia, so the T cells may come from the graft donor. The source material was PBMCs, mostly from graft donor cells, sampled 360 days after TCRalphabeta/CD19-depleted stem cell transplant.

The CDR3 loop is CASSLGSRGGGETQYF. The CDR3 DNA is TGTGCCAGCAGCTTAGGGTCCCGAGGAGGGGGAGAGACCCAGTACTTC. The genes are TRBV7-2 and TRBJ2-5; either TRBD1 or TRBD2 may supply D (6 bases each). The V gene lost 1 base and the J gene lost 4 bases, with 16 bases spanning the gap. The CDR3 contains 16 residues. Germline V gene sequence: CDR1 SGHTA, CDR2 FQGNSA.